This T cell receptor beta chain was recorded in a study of blood T cell repertoires in COVID-19. Study-wide context: PBMCs, B-cell-depleted T cells, or T cells provided the cDNA or gDNA that made up the material.

The CDR3 sequence is 11 residues long. Germline lookup yields CDR1 SQVTM and CDR2 ANQGSEA. The trim removed 4 bases at V and 6 bases at J, leaving 1 base unmatched. During active infection, Seattle patients enrolled and were then monitored through disease. In the original workflow: By means of reference gene primer amplification, nucleated cell counts were estimated. Only in-frame clones appear in the TCRdb table, and some are missing; sequencing was by immunoSEQ multiplex PCR. V and J calls plus clone size are reproduced from that table; the DNA served to infer D and trimming. The sample carries approximately 100,000 clones, about 79% recorded once.

The chain combines TRBV29-1 with TRBJ2-7, with 9 bases lining up with TRBD1. Sequencing was carried out using peripheral blood. This sequence was found in an elderly man with COVID-19, enrolled during active disease. The CDR3 spells CSVGTGAEQYF. The CDR3 bases are TGCAGCGTTGGGACAGGGGCCGAGCAGTACTTC.